This TCR beta chain was retrieved from a study of T cells generated in artificial thymic organoids (dated by TCRdb to the late 2010s). Describing the broader study: The study compared TCR alpha and beta CDR3 repertoires of CD8 single positive T cells derived from in vitro artificial thymic organoids with the repertoires of thymic and peripheral blood naive CD8 T cells. The repertoire sequencing data shown were described as representative of three independent experiments.

CDR1 is given as MNHEY and CDR2 as SMNVEV, both from the germline V gene (reference sequence). Trimming removed 4 bases from V and 5 bases from J; the gene matches leave 7 bases unexplained. From cysteine to phenylalanine, the CDR3 is 16 amino acids long. CDR3 DNA only is kept here, 48 bases in frame from base 1. This clonotype is assessed as medium-sized (0.01 to 0.1%). Its antigen is still unknown. Base quality data are lacking; no much larger clone is found one base away. General study outcomes and caveats: Organoid-derived CD8 single positive T cells showed physiological TCR clonotype diversity comparable to thymic and blood naive CD8 T cells.

Healthy adult donors provided the non-mobilized peripheral blood. Enrichment of primary CD8+ T cells was done with magnetic beads from the Miltenyi CD8+ T cell Isolation Kit. Naive CD8 T cells from blood were sorted by FACS as CD3+TCRalphabeta+CD8+CD45RO-CCR7+ cells prior to RNA extraction. For each sample, the RNeasy Micro kit was used to purify total RNA from 40,000 to 200,000 sorted cells, and RNA quality was checked on an Agilent RNA 6000 Nano chip. TCRalpha and TCRbeta libraries were amplified separately by semi-nested PCR with Advantage 2 and reverse primers in the TRAC or TRBC constant regions. The amount of total RNA going into first-strand cDNA synthesis ranged between roughly 3.5 and 550 ng. The TCR cDNA libraries were generated by 5'-RACE using the SMARTer PCR cDNA Synthesis kit, with a poly-dT primer driving first-strand synthesis. Semi-nested constant-region reverse primers carried 5-nucleotide sample-specific barcodes, and products were cleaned with the Zymo DNA Clean and Concentrator-5 kit. As many as ten barcoded samples were combined into a pool, ligated to Illumina adaptors, and sequenced on an Illumina MiSeq as 2 x 150 bp paired-end reads. The authors' pipeline ran thus. After demultiplexing, reads were aligned using BLAT against a custom library built from IMGT containing every combination of human TRAV, TRAJ, TRBV, TRBD and TRBJ. The best BLAT hits were picked using pslCDnaFilter (-maxAligns=1, -ignoreIntrons), and custom Perl scripts were used to calculate clonotype frequencies. TCRdb trimmed the raw reads at Q25, called clones with MiXCR and kept productive beta chains. Rows matching on CDR3 protein sequence are summarized as one entry with the most common DNA and genes. TCRdb's processing, not the study's, gives the V and J calls here. The sample contains about 5,600 distinct CDR3 sequences, roughly 32% of them found a single time. Of the sample, less than 3% is held by the ten largest clones.

Here the chain combines TRBV27 and TRBJ2-1; the central 11 bases match TRBD2. Sequencing was done on a sample of naive CD8+ T cells from blood. Read against the paper, the sample's cell subset or site label means: CD3+TCRalphabeta+CD8SP T cells; for blood, CD45RO-CCR7+ naive CD8+ T cells. This TCR was sampled from a human donor who gave cord blood stem cells for thymic organoid culture, a cardiac surgery patient who gave postnatal thymus, or a blood donor (not recorded which). The nucleotide sequence is TGTGCCAGCAGTTCGCAGGGACTAGCGGAGAACAATGAGCAGTTCTTC. It translates as CASSSQGLAENNEQFF.